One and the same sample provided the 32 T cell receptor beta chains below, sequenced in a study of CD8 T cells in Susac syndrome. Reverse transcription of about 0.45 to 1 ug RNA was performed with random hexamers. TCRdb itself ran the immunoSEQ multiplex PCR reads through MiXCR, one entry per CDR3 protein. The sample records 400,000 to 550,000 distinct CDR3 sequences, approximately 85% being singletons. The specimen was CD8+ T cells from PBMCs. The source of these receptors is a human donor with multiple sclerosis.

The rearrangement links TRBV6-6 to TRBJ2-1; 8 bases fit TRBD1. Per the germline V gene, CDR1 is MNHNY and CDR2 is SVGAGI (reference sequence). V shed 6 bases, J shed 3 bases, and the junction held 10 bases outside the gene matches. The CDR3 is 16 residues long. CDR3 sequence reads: CASSPGQANFYNEQFF. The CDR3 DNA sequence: TGTGCCAGCAGCCCGGGACAGGCGAATTTCTACAATGAGCAGTTCTTC.

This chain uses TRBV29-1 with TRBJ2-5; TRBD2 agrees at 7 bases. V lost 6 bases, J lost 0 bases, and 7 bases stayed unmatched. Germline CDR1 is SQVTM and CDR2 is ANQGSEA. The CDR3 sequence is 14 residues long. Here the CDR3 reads CSVTGLADQETQYF. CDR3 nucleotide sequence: TGCAGCGTGACCGGCCTAGCGGACCAAGAGACCCAGTACTTC.

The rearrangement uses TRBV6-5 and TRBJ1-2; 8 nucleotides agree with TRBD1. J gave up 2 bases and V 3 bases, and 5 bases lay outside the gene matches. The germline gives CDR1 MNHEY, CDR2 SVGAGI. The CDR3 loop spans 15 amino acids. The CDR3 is CASSYGTGGNYGYTF. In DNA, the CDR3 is TGTGCCAGCAGTTATGGCACAGGGGGAAACTATGGCTACACCTTC.

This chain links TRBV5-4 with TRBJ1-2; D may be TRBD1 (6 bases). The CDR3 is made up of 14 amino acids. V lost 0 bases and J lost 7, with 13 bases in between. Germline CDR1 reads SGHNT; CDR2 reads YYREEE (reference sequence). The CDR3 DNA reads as TGTGCCAGCAGCTTGGAGGGGGGCCCTGGTGGCTACACCTTC. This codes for CASSLEGGPGGYTF.

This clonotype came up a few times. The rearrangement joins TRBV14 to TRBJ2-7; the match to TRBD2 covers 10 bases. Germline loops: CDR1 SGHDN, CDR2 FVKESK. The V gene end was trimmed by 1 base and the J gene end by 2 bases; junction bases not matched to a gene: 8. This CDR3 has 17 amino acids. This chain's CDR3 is CASSQVSGRASTYEQYF. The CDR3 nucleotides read TGTGCCAGCAGCCAAGTCAGCGGGAGGGCCTCGACCTACGAGCAGTACTTC. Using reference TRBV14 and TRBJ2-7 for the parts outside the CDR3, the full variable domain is EAGVTQFPSHSVIEKGQTVTLRCDPISGHDNLYWYRRVMGKEIKFLLHFVKESKQDESGMPNNRFLAERTGGTYSTLKVQPAELEDSGVYFCASSQVSGRASTYEQYFGPGTRLTVT.

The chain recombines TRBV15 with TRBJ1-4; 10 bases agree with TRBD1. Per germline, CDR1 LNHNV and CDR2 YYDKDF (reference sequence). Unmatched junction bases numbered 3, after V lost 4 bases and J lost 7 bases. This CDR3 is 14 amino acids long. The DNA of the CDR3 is TGTGCCACCAGCACCGGGACAGGGGCTGAAAAACTGTTTTTT. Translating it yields CATSTGTGAEKLFF.

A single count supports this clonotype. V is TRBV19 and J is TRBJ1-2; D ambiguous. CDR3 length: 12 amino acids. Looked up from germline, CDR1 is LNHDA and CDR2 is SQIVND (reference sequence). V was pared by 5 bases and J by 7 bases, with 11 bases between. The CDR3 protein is CASSSSAAGYTF. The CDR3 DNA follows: TGTGCCAGTAGTTCCAGTGCGGCTGGCTACACCTTC. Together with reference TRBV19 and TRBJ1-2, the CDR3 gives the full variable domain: DGGITQSPKYLFRKEGQNVTLSCEQNLNHDAMYWYRQDPGQGLRLIYYSQIVNDFQKGDIAEGYSVSREKKESFPLTVTSAQKNPTAFYLCASSSSAAGYTFGSGTRLTVV.

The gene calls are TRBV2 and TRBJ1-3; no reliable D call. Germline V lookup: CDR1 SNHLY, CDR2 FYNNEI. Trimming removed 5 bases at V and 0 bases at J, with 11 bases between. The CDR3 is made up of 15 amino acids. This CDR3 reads CASSPPGSSGNTIYF. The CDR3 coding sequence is TGTGCCAGCAGTCCTCCGGGGAGCTCTGGAAACACCATATATTTT.

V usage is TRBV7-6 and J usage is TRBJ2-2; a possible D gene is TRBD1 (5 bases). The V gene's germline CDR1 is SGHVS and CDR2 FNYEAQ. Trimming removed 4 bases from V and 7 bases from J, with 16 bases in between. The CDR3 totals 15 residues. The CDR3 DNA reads TGTGCCAGCAGCTCCCGGACACAAAGAGGCGGGGAGCTGTTTTTT. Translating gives CASSSRTQRGGELFF. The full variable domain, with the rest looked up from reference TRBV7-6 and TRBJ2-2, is GAGVSQSPRYKVTKRGQDVALRCDPISGHVSLYWYRQALGQGPEFLTYFNYEAQQDKSGLPNDRFSAERPEGSISTLTIQRTEQRDSAMYRCASSSRTQRGGELFFGEGSRLTVL.

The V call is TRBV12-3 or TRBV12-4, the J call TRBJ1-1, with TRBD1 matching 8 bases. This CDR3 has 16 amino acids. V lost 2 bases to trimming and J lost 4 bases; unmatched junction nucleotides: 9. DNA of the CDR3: TGTGCCAGCAGTTTAAACCCGACAGGGGTGGTCACTGAAGCTTTCTTT. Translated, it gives CASSLNPTGVVTEAFF.

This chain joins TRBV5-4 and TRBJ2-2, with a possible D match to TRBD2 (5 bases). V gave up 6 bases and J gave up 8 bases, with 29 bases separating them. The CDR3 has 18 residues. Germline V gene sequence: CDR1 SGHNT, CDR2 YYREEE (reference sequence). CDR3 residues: CASTSLNGITPLPGELFF. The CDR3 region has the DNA TGTGCCAGCACCTCCCTAAACGGGATAACTCCATTACCGGGGGAGCTGTTTTTT.

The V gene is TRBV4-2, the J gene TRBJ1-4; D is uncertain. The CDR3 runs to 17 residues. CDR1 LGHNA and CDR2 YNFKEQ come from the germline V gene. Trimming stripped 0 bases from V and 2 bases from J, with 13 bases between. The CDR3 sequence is CASSQDRRGSTNEKLFF. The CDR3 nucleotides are TGTGCCAGCAGCCAAGATAGGAGAGGGAGCACTAATGAAAAACTGTTTTTT.

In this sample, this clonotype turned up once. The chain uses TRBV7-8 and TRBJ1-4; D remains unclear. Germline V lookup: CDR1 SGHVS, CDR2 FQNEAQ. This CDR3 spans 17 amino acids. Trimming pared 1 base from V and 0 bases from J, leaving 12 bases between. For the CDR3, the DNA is TGTGCCAGCAGCTTAGATCCAGTTGATGCAACTAATGAAAAACTGTTTTTT. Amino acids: CASSLDPVDATNEKLFF.

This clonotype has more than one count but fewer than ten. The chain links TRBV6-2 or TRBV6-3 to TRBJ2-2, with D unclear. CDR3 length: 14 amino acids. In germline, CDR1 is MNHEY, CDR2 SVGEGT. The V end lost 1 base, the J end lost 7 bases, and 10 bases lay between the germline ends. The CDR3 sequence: CASSYLGSDGELFF. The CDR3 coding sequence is TGTGCCAGCAGTTACTTGGGCTCGGACGGGGAGCTGTTTTTT.

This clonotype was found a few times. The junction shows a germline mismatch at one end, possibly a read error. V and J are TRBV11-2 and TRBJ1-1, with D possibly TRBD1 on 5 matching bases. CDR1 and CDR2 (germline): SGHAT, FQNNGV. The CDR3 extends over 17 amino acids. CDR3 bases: TGTGCCAGCAGCTTATGGGGCGTTGGGGAACCGAACACTGAGGCTTTCTTT. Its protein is CASSLWGVGEPNTEAFF. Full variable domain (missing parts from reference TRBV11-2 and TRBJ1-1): EAGVAQSPRYKIIEKRQSVAFWCNPISGHATLYWYQQILGQGPKLLIQFQNNGVVDDSQLPKDRFSAERLKGVDSTLKIQPAKLEDSAVYLCASSLWGVGEPNTEAFFGQGTRLTVV.

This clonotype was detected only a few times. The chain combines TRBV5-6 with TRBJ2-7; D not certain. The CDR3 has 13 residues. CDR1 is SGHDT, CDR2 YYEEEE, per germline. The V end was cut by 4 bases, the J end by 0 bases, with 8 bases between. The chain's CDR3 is CASSPDNSYEQYF. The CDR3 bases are TGTGCCAGCAGCCCCGACAACTCCTACGAGCAGTACTTC.

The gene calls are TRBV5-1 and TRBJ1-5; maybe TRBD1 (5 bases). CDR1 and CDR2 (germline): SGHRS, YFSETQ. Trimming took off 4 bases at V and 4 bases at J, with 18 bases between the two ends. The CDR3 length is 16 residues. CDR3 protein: CASSPGQGPQNQPQHF. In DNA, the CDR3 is TGCGCCAGCAGCCCCGGACAAGGCCCCCAAAATCAGCCCCAGCATTTT.

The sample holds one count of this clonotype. For the CDR3, the DNA is TGCAGTGCCACCTCTTGGGGGGGGTACGAGCAGTACTTC. Translation: CSATSWGGYEQYF. This chain links TRBV20-1 with TRBJ2-7; TRBD2 agrees at 7 bases. This CDR3 is 13 amino acids long. Germline V gene lookup returns CDR1 DFQATT and CDR2 SNEGSKA (reference sequence). The V gene end was trimmed by 6 bases and the J gene end by 4 bases; junction bases not matched to a gene: 9.

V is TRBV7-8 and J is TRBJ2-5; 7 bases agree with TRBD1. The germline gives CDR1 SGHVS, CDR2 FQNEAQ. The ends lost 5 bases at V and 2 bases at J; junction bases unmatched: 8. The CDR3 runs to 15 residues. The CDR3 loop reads CASSPNRGVQETQYF. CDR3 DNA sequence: TGTGCCAGCAGCCCCAACAGGGGAGTTCAAGAGACCCAGTACTTC.

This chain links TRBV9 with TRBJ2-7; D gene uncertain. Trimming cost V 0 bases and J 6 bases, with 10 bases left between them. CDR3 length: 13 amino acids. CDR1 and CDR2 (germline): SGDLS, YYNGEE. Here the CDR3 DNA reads TGTGCCAGCAGCGTAGGACCCCAACTCGAGCAGTACTTC. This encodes CASSVGPQLEQYF.

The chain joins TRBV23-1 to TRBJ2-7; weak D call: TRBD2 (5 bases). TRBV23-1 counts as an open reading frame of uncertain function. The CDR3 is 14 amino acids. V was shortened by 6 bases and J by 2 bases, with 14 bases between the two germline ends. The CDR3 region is CASSLALLAYEQYF. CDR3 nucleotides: TGCGCCAGCAGCCTAGCACTGCTGGCCTACGAGCAGTACTTC.

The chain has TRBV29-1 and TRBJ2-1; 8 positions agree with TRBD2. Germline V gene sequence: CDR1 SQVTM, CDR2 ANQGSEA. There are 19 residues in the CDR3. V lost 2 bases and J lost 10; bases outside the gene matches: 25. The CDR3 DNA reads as TGCAGCGTTGAAATTTTCCGGGAGGGCCAAAGTGTCTCCGTTTGGGAGCAGTTCTTC. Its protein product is CSVEIFREGQSVSVWEQFF.

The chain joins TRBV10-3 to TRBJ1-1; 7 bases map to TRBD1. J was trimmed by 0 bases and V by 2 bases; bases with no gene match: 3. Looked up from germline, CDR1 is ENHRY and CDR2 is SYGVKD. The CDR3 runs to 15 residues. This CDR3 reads CAISEPGQLNTEAFF. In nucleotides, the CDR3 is TGTGCCATCAGTGAGCCGGGACAGCTGAACACTGAAGCTTTCTTT.

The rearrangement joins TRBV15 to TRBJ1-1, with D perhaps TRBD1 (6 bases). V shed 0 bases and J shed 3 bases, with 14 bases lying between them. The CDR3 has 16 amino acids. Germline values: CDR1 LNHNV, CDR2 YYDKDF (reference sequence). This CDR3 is CATSRDWAGVDTEAFF. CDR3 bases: TGTGCCACCAGCAGAGATTGGGCAGGGGTTGACACTGAAGCTTTCTTT.

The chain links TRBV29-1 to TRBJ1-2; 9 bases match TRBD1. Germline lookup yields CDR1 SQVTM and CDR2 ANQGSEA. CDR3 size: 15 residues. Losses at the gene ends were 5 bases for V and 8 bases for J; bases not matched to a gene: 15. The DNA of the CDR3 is TGCAGCGTTCTACACCCAAAAACAGGGGGCTACGGCTACACCTTC. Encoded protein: CSVLHPKTGGYGYTF.

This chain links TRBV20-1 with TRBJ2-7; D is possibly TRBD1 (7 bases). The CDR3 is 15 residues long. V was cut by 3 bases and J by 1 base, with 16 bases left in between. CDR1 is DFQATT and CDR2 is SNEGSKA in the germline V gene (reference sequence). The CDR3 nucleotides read TGCAGTGCTAGGGGGCGGGACAGTCCGTCCTACGAGCAGTACTTC. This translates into CSARGRDSPSYEQYF.

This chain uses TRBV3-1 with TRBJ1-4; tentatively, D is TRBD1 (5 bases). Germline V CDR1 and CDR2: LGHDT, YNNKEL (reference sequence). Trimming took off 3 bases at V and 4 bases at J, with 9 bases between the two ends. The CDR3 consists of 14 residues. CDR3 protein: CASSQGPLNEKLFF. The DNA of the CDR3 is TGTGCCAGCAGCCAGGGACCGCTTAATGAAAAACTGTTTTTT. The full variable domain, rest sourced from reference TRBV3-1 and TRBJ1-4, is DTAVSQTPKYLVTQMGNDKSIKCEQNLGHDTMYWYKQDSKKFLKIMFSYNNKELIINETVPNRFSPKSPDKAHLNLHINSLELGDSAVYFCASSQGPLNEKLFFGSGTQLSVL.

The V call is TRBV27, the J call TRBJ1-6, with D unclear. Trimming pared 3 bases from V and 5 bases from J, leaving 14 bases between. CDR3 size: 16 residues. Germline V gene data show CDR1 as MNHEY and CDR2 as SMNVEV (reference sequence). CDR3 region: CASSFGVQVNNSPLHF. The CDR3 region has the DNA TGTGCCAGCAGTTTTGGGGTACAAGTGAATAATTCACCCCTCCACTTT.

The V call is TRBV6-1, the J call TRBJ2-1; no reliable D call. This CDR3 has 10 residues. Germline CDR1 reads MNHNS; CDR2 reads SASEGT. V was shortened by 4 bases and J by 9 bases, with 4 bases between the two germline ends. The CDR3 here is CASSVFEQFF. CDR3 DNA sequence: TGTGCCAGCAGTGTCTTTGAGCAGTTCTTC.

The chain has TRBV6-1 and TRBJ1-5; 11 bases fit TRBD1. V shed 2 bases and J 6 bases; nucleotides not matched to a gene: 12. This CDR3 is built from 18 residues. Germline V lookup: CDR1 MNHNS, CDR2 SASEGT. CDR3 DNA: TGTGCCAGCAGTGAATTTCCGGGACAGGGGGTATTTTTTCAGCCCCAGCATTTT. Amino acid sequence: CASSEFPGQGVFFQPQHF.

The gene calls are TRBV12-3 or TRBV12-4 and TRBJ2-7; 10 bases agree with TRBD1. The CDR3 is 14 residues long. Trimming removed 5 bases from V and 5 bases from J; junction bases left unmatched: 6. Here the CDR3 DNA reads TGTGCCAGCAGTCCCGGGACAGGGGCCCACGAGCAGTACTTC. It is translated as CASSPGTGAHEQYF.

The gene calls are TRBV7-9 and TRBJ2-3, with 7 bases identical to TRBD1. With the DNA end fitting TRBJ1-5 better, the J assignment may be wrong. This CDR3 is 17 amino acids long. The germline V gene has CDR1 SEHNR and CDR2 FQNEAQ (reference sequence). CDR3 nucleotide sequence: TGTGCCAGCAGCTTAGACAGGGGTTTCCCCAGCACAGATACGCAGCATTTT. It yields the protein CASSLDRGFPSTDTQHF.